This T cell receptor (beta chain) was captured by sequencing in a study of Ad26.COV2.S vaccination and SARS-CoV-2 variants. Whole-study context: The study gave Ad26.COV2.S intramuscularly, once or twice 56 days apart.

The treatment was: 15 to 20 received Ad26.COV2.S at low or high dose, single or two shots; 5 received placebo; per-sample allocation not given. Material that was analyzed had been drawn on day 63 after the first vaccine or placebo injection. General study points: Vaccine recipients and placebo recipients showed similar non-spike TCR breadth. Placebo recipients had lower spike-specific TCR breadth than vaccine recipients.

The CDR3 consists of 14 residues. Germline CDR1 is SGHTA and CDR2 is FQGTGA. Trimming pared 5 bases from V and 4 bases from J, leaving 14 bases between. Details on this clone: As yet, its antigen is unknown.

Clones were sequenced by immunoSEQ multiplex PCR, and TCRdb holds only the in-frame ones, with some missing. The table shows some 390,000 clones, with around 89% occurring only once. The chain carries TRBV7-3 and TRBJ2-5; TRBD1 or TRBD2 may be the D gene (6 bases each). The sample was peripheral blood, taken in a trial of Ad26.COV2.S vaccine versus placebo. This sequence originates from a person aged 18 to 59 who received the Ad26.COV2.S COVID-19 vaccine or a placebo. This CDR3 reads CASSEGGGGETQYF. The CDR3 bases are TGTGCCAGCAGCGAGGGGGGAGGAGGAGAGACCCAGTACTTC.